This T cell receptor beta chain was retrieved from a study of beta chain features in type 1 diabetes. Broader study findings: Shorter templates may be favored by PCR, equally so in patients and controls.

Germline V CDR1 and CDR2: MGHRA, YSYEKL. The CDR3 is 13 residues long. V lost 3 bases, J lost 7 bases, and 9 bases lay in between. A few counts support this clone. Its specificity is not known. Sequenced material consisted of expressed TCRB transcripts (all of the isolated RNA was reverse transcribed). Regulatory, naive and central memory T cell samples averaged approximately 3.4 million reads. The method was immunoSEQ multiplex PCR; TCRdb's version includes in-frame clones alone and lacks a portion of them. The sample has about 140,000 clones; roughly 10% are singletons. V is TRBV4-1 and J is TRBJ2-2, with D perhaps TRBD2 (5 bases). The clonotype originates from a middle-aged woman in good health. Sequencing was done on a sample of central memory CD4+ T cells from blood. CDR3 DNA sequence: TGCGCCAGCAGCCACCCGGGGATCGGGGAGCTGTTTTTT. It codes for CASSHPGIGELFF.